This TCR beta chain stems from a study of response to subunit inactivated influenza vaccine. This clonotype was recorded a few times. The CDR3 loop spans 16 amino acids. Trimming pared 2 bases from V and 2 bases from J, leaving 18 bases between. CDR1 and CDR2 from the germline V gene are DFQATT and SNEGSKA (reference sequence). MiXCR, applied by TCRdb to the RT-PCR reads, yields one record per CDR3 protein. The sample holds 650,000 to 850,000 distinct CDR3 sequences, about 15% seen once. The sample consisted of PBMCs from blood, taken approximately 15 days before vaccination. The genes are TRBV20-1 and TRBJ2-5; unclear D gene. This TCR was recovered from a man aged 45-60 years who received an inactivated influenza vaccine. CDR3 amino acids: CSARPTAGPDQETQYF. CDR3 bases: TGCAGTGCTAGACCCACCGCAGGACCAGATCAAGAGACCCAGTACTTC.